Sequencing of this TCR beta chain was carried out in a study of blood T cell repertoires in COVID-19. Study as a whole: The origin of the acute and convalescent COVID-19 samples was the United States, Italy and Spain. T cells, B-cell-depleted T cells, or PBMCs supplied cDNA or gDNA.

In the authors' methods: Scientists estimated how many nucleated cells there were by amplifying reference gene primers. The table came from immunoSEQ multiplex PCR; TCRdb's copy has only in-frame clones and leaves some out. That table furnishes V, J and clone size, whereas the DNA furnished D and trimming. The sample has over 300,000 clones; around 89% are singletons. V shed 4 bases and J shed 5 bases, with 16 bases lying between them. This CDR3 is 15 amino acids long. The V gene's germline CDR1 is MNHEY and CDR2 SMNVEV (reference sequence). Each participant's cohort was designated according to participant-reported clinical history.

Sequenced sample: PBMCs or T cells enriched from blood (not recorded which). The TCR sequence derives from a woman aged 30 to 39 with acute COVID-19. This chain uses TRBV27 with TRBJ2-3; D not resolved. The CDR3: CASSWASLSGDTQYF. CDR3 nucleotides: TGTGCCAGCAGTTGGGCGTCCCTTTCTGGAGATACGCAGTATTTT.